Only a few counts were recorded for the clone carrying this T cell receptor beta chain. Antigen: not known. TCRdb keeps only in-frame clones here, not all; method: immunoSEQ multiplex PCR. There are tens of thousands of clones in the sample; 57% occur only once, and about 14% lies in the top ten. Germline V gene data show CDR1 as LGHNA and CDR2 as YNFKEQ. The CDR3 is 14 residues long. Trimming pared 0 bases from V and 1 base from J, leaving 5 bases between. This record comes from a study of cytotoxic CD8 clonotypes in ibrutinib-treated CLL. Overall study findings and caveats: Clonality was elevated at ibrutinib response and had returned toward baseline at progression. Sustained-remission and progressing patients diverged in sampling times.

The sequence derives from a human donor with chronic lymphocytic leukemia. Source: PBMCs, taken after 12 months of ibrutinib treatment. J is TRBJ2-3 and V is TRBV4-2; D gene unclear. The CDR3 spells CASSQEPGTDTQYF. In nucleotides, the CDR3 is TGTGCCAGCAGCCAAGAACCGGGCACAGATACGCAGTATTTT.